This T cell receptor (beta chain) was captured in a study of blood T cell repertoires in COVID-19. On the study more broadly: Samples representing acute and convalescent COVID-19 were sourced from the United States, Italy and Spain. Sample material is recorded as cDNA or gDNA derived from T cells, B-cell-depleted T cells, or PBMCs.

This clone came up a few times. In terms of age and location, participants ranged from roughly 18 to 95 years and lived in about 25 US areas. Two negative PCRs, clearance, or symptom resolution characterized the recovered Cohort 3 donors. The germline V gene has CDR1 MNHEY and CDR2 SVGAGI. CDR3 length equals 15 residues. The V and J ends lost 8 bases and 6 bases, in that order; junction bases with no gene match: 11. Using immunoSEQ multiplex PCR, the repertoire was profiled, and TCRdb retains in-frame clones only, with some absent. The sample has about 210,000 clones, around 85% seen once. The sample was PBMCs or T cells enriched from blood (not recorded which). This TCR derives from a man between 35 and 55 years old who had recovered from COVID-19. The rearrangement joins TRBV6-5 to TRBJ1-2, with TRBD1 matching 11 bases. The CDR3 loop is CASGIRGQGAHGYTF. CDR3 DNA: TGTGCCAGCGGAATCCGAGGACAGGGGGCACATGGCTACACCTTC.